The clone carrying this TCR beta chain was seen ten or more times. Its antigen is still unknown. The data originate from a study of CD8 T cells in ankylosing spondylitis. Libraries for TCR beta were made by quantitative 5'-RACE with molecular barcodes. TCRdb reanalysed the 5' RACE reads using MiXCR and keeps one entry per CDR3 protein. The sample has around 770,000 distinct CDR3 sequences, over 9.5% seen once. Study-level findings and limits: Seemingly distinctive of ankylosing spondylitis blood was a TCR beta motif formed by eight highly homologous variants. The clones that were linked to disease were reported to be significantly enriched in matched synovial fluid samples from ankylosing spondylitis patients.

The receptor was isolated from a male donor with ankylosing spondylitis. Sample: blood, either unsorted or a sorted T cell fraction (not recorded which).

CDR3 coding DNA: TGTGCCAGCAGCTTAGCGGTGGGGGAGCTGTTTTTT. As protein: CASSLAVGELFF. The chain has TRBV7-8 and TRBJ2-2; D is unresolved. Per the germline V gene, CDR1 is SGHVS and CDR2 is FQNEAQ. Trimming took 0 bases from V and 8 from J, leaving 4 bases between them. The CDR3 runs to 12 residues.